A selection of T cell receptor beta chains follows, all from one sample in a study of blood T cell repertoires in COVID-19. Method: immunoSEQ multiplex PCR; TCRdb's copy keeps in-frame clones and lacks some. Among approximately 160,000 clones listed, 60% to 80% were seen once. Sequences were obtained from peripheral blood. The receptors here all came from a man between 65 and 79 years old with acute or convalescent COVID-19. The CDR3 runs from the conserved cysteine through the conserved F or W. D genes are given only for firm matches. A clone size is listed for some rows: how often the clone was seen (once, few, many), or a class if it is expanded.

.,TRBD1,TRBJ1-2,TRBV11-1,CASSQGQGPYGYTF,TGTGCCAGCAGCCAAGGACAGGGCCCCTATGGCTACACCTTC
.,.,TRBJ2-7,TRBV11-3,CASSLDSTVYEQYF,TGTGCCAGCAGCTTAGATTCGACAGTCTACGAGCAGTACTTC
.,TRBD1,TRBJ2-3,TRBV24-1,CATSGDRSTDTQYF,TGTGCCACCAGCGGGGACAGGAGCACAGATACGCAGTATTTT
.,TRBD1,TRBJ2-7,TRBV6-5,CASSLDRRSYEQYF,TGTGCCAGCAGCTTGGACAGGCGCTCCTACGAGCAGTACTTC
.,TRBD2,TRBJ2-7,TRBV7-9,CASTREATQGEQYF,TGTGCCAGCACCCGGGAGGCCACCCAGGGCGAGCAGTACTTC
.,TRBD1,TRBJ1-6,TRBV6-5,CASSFDRGRSPLHF,TGTGCCAGCAGTTTCGACAGGGGCCGTTCACCCCTCCACTTT
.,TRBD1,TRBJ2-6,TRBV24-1,CATSRGFSSGANVLTF,TGTGCCACCAGCAGGGGGTTCAGCTCTGGGGCCAACGTCCTGACTTTC
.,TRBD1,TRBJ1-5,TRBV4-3,CASSQTGLPNQPQHF,TGCGCCAGCAGCCAGACAGGGCTCCCTAATCAGCCCCAGCATTTT
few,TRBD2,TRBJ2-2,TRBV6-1,CASSDRRSGRATGELFF,TGTGCCAGCAGTGACCGTAGAAGCGGGAGGGCCACCGGGGAGCTGTTTTTT
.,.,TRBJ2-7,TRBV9,CASSAQDTAYEQYF,TGTGCCAGCAGCGCCCAGGACACAGCCTACGAGCAGTACTTC
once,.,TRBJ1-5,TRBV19,CASSRVGGREPQHF,TGTGCCAGTAGTAGGGTCGGTGGCCGGGAGCCCCAGCATTTT
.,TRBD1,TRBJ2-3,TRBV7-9,CASSLASGGSSDTQYF,TGTGCCAGCAGCTTAGCTTCAGGGGGCTCGAGTGATACGCAGTATTTT
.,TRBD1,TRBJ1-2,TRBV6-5,CASSQQGQGVYGYTF,TGTGCCAGCAGCCAACAGGGACAGGGGGTATATGGCTACACCTTC
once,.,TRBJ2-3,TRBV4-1,CASSQGGPGGTDTQYF,TGCGCCAGCAGCCAAGGGGGGCCAGGGGGCACAGATACGCAGTATTTT
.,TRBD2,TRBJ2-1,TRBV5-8,CASSPGLAGGPTYNEQFF,TGTGCCAGCAGCCCGGGACTAGCGGGGGGCCCTACTTACAATGAGCAGTTCTTC
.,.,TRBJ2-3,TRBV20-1,CSASLGSTDTQYF,TGCAGTGCTAGTCTGGGCAGCACAGATACGCAGTATTTT
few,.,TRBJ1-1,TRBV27,CASGLLNTEAFF,TGTGCCAGCGGACTGCTGAACACTGAAGCTTTCTTT
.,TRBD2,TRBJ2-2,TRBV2,CASREGLAANTGELFF,TGTGCCAGCAGAGAGGGACTAGCGGCGAACACCGGGGAGCTGTTTTTT
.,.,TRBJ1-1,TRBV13,CASSPRQGIMNTEAFF,TGTGCCAGCAGCCCCCGGCAGGGGATTATGAACACTGAAGCTTTCTTT
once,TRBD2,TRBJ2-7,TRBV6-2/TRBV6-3,CASSYGGRTYEQYF,TGTGCCAGCAGTTACGGCGGGAGGACCTACGAGCAGTACTTC
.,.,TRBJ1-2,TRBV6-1,CASSEALGTLYGYTF,TGTGCCAGCAGTGAAGCGCTAGGCACTCTCTATGGCTACACCTTC
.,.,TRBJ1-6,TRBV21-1,CASRDRGHNSPLHF,TGTGCCAGCAGGGACAGGGGGCATAATTCACCCCTCCACTTT
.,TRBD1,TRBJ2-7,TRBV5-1,CASSFFSGQGYEQYF,TGCGCCAGCAGCTTTTTTTCGGGACAGGGCTACGAGCAGTACTTC
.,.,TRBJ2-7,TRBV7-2,CASSLWGDEQYF,TGTGCCAGCAGCTTATGGGGGGACGAGCAGTACTTC
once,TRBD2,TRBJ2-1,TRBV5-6,CASSGGLAALNEQFF,TGTGCCAGCAGCGGCGGACTAGCGGCCCTCAATGAGCAGTTCTTC
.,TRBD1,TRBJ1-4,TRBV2,CASSDRTGVEKLFF,TGTGCCAGCAGTGACCGGACAGGGGTAGAAAAACTGTTTTTT
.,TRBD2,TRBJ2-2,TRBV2,CASFSGGNTGELFF,TGTGCCAGCTTTAGCGGGGGGAACACCGGGGAGCTGTTTTTT
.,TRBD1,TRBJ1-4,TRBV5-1,CASSRQGEKLFF,TGCGCCAGCAGTCGACAGGGTGAAAAACTGTTTTTT
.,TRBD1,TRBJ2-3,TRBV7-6,CASSPSGTDWKDTQYF,TGTGCCAGCAGCCCTTCCGGGACAGACTGGAAAGATACGCAGTATTTT
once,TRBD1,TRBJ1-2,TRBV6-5,CASSQDRNSNYGYTF,TGTGCCAGCAGCCAGGACAGGAATTCTAACTATGGCTACACCTTC
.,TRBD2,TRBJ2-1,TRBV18,CASSREDSYNEQFF,TGTGCCAGCTCCCGGGAGGACTCCTACAATGAGCAGTTCTTC
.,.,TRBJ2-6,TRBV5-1,CASSLEGDISLRSGANVLTF,TGCGCCAGCAGCTTGGAGGGGGACATTAGTCTTCGCTCTGGGGCCAACGTCCTGACTTTC
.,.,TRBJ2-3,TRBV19,CASNPDRRGTDTQYF,TGTGCCAGTAATCCGGACAGGAGGGGCACAGATACGCAGTATTTT
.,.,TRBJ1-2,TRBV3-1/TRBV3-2,CASSQDGGPAGYGYTF,TGTGCCAGCAGCCAAGATGGAGGGCCCGCGGGTTATGGCTACACCTTC
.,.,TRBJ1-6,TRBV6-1,CASSEGAGWNSPLHF,TGTGCCAGCAGTGAAGGGGCAGGGTGGAATTCACCCCTCCACTTT
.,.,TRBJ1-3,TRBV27,CASSLSTALSGNTIYF,TGTGCCAGCAGTTTATCGACAGCTCTCTCTGGAAACACCATATATTTT
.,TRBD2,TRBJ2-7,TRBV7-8,CASSLAWTSGPYEQYF,TGTGCCAGCAGCTTAGCGTGGACTAGCGGGCCCTACGAGCAGTACTTC
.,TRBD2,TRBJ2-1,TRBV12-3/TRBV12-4,CASRSLSGTSEFF,TGTGCCAGCAGATCCCTTTCCGGGACTAGCGAGTTCTTC
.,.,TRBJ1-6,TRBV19,CASRLAGIWSPLHF,TGTGCCAGTAGACTAGCTGGAATATGGTCACCCCTCCACTTT
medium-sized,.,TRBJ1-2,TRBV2,CASSVGALNYGYTF,TGTGCCAGCAGTGTTGGGGCCTTAAACTATGGCTACACCTTC
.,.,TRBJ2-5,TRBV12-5,CASGRQTKETQYF,TGTGCTAGTGGAAGACAAACAAAAGAGACCCAGTACTTC
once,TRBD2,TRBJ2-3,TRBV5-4,CASSLGLASPTGDTQYF,TGTGCCAGCAGCTTGGGACTAGCGAGCCCCACCGGAGATACGCAGTATTTT